The 10 T cell receptor beta chains below were found in one sample sequenced in a study of cytomegalovirus exposure and HLA in healthy donors (dated by TCRdb to about 2017). Receptor libraries were prepared by the immunoSEQ multiplex PCR assay. For the multiplex PCR, a mixture combining 60 forward primers for TCR Vbeta segments and 13 reverse primers for TCR Jbeta segments was used. The table was pulled from immuneACCESS by TCRdb, which kept in-frame rearrangements only. Such tables lose some clones; where checked, under half of the loss comes from unresolved V genes, and the rest has no known cause. The sample's clone listing holds around 100,000 clones. 3% to 3.5% of the sample lies in the top ten. The sample taken for sequencing was PBMCs. These receptors were taken from a woman under 40 in good health and CMV-seronegative.

V is TRBV19 and J is TRBJ2-7; the D gene is possibly TRBD1 (5 bases). The CDR3 totals 12 residues. With 4 bases removed from V and 3 bases from J, the gap between germline ends came to 7 bases. Looked up from germline, CDR1 is LNHDA and CDR2 is SQIVND (reference sequence). In nucleotides, the CDR3 is TGTGCCAGTAGTACAGGGCTCTACGAGCAGTACTTC. Its protein product is CASSTGLYEQYF.

The chain is built from TRBV7-3 and TRBJ1-3; D is undetermined. Germline lookup yields CDR1 SGHTA and CDR2 FQGTGA. V shed 6 bases and J shed 3 bases, with 3 bases lying between them. The CDR3 loop spans 11 amino acids. CDR3: CASSLGNTIYF. In DNA, the CDR3 is TGTGCCAGCAGTCTTGGAAACACCATATATTTT.

The CDR3 region has the DNA TGTGCCAGCTCACCAGTAGCCAGGGGTCCAACCTCCTCCTACAATGAGCAGTTCTTC. Amino acids: CASSPVARGPTSSYNEQFF. The chain links TRBV18 to TRBJ2-1; D possibly corresponds to TRBD1 (6 bases). The V end was cut by 2 bases, the J end by 0 bases, with 20 bases between. The germline V gene encodes CDR1 KGHSH and CDR2 LQKENI. CDR3 length: 19 amino acids.

The V call is TRBV4-1, the J call TRBJ2-7, with 11 bases that match TRBD1. J was trimmed by 0 bases and V by 4 bases; bases with no gene match: 5. This CDR3 comprises 16 residues. The germline V gene encodes CDR1 MGHRA and CDR2 YSYEKL. The CDR3 bases are TGCGCCAGCAGCCTAGGACAGGGGGCGAACTCCTACGAGCAGTACTTC. Protein product: CASSLGQGANSYEQYF.

The chain carries TRBV4-1 and TRBJ2-7; 10 nucleotides agree with TRBD1. From germline, CDR1 is MGHRA and CDR2 YSYEKL. The CDR3 contains 15 residues. Unmatched junction bases numbered 6, after V lost 2 bases and J lost 5 bases. This CDR3 is CASSQLRQGANEQYF. The CDR3 DNA is TGCGCCAGCAGCCAACTAAGACAGGGGGCCAACGAGCAGTACTTC.

This chain uses TRBV29-1 with TRBJ2-3; 10 nucleotides agree with TRBD2. This CDR3 is 13 amino acids long. The germline gives CDR1 SQVTM, CDR2 ANQGSEA. V was clipped by 5 bases and J by 5 bases; unmatched bases: 4. This CDR3 reads CSVRAGGGDTQYF. CDR3 DNA sequence: TGCAGCGTTAGAGCGGGAGGGGGAGATACGCAGTATTTT.

The chain joins TRBV7-2 to TRBJ2-4; D might be TRBD2 (5 bases). Germline V gives CDR1 SGHTA, CDR2 FQGNSA. The V end was cut by 5 bases, the J end by 8 bases, with 19 bases between. The CDR3 runs to 15 residues. CDR3 amino acids: CASSIRTLGEDIQYF. As DNA, the CDR3 is TGTGCCAGCAGCATCCGGACTCTCGGCGAGGACATTCAGTACTTC.

This chain uses TRBV15 with TRBJ2-3; D is uncertain. The CDR3 has 16 residues. Deletions cut 3 bases from V and 2 bases from J, with 15 bases between. Germline V gene lookup returns CDR1 LNHNV and CDR2 YYDKDF (reference sequence). CDR3: CATSRNRGPPTDTQYF. The CDR3 DNA reads as TGTGCCACCAGCAGGAATAGAGGTCCCCCCACAGATACGCAGTATTTT. Supplemented by reference TRBV15 and TRBJ2-3, the full variable domain reads DAMVIQNPRYQVTQFGKPVTLSCSQTLNHNVMYWYQQKSSQAPKLLFHYYDKDFNNEADTPDNFQSRRPNTSFCFLDIRSPGLGDTAMYLCATSRNRGPPTDTQYFGPGTRLTVL.

The J gene is TRBJ2-5, the V gene TRBV7-2; 8 nucleotides line up with TRBD2. The DNA end favors TRBJ2-7, so the J call may be wrong. The germline V gene has CDR1 SGHTA and CDR2 FQGNSA. The CDR3 spans 15 residues. CDR3 sequence reads: CASSLKSGSGNEQYF. The DNA for the CDR3 is TGTGCCAGCAGCTTGAAGAGCGGGAGCGGCAACGAGCAGTACTTC.

The V call is TRBV19, the J call TRBJ2-5, with 11 nucleotides matching TRBD1. CDR3 length: 17 amino acids. V was pared by 7 bases and J by 2 bases, with 12 bases of the junction left unmatched. The germline CDR1 and CDR2 sequences are LNHDA and SQIVND (reference sequence). The CDR3: CASTQRRGQGVQETQYF. CDR3 nucleotide sequence: TGTGCCAGTACACAGCGCCGGGGACAGGGGGTTCAAGAGACCCAGTACTTC.